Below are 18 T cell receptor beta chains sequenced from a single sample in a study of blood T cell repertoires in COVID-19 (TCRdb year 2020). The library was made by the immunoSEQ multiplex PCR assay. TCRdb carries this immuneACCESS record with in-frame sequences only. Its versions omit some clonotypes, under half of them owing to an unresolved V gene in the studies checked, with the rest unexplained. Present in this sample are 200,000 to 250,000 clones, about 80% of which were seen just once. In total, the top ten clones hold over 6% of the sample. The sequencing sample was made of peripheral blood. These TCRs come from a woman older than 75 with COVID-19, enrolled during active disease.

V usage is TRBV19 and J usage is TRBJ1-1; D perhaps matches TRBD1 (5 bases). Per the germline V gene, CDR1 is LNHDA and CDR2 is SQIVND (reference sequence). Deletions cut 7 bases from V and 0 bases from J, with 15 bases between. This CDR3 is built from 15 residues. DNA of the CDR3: TGTGCCAGTAACCCTTGGGGCATTATGAACACTGAAGCTTTCTTT. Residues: CASNPWGIMNTEAFF.

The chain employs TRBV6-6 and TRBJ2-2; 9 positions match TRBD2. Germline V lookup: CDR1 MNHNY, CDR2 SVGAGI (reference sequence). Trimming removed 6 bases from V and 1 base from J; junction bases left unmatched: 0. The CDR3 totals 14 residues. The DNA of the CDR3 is TGTGCCAGCAGGACTAGCGGGAACACCGGGGAGCTGTTTTTT. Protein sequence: CASRTSGNTGELFF.

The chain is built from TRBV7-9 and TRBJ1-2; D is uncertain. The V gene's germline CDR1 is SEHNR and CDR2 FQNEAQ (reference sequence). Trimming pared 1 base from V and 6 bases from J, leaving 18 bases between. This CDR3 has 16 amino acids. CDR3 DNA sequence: TGTGCCAGCAGCTTAGGGTCTTTGAGGATGACGGATGGCTACACCTTC. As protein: CASSLGSLRMTDGYTF.

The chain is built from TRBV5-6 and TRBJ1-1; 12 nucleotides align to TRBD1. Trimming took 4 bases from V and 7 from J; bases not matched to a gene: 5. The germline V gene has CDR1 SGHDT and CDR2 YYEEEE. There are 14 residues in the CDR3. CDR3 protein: CASSPGTGGIEAFF. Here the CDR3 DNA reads TGTGCCAGCAGCCCCGGGACAGGGGGCATTGAAGCTTTCTTT.

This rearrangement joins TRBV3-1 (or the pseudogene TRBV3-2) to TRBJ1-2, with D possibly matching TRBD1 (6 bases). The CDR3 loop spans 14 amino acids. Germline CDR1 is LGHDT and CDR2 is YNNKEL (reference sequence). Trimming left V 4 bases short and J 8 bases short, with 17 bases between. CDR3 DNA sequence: TGTGCCAGCAGCCCATCAGCACAGGGTATGGGCTACACCTTC. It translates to CASSPSAQGMGYTF.

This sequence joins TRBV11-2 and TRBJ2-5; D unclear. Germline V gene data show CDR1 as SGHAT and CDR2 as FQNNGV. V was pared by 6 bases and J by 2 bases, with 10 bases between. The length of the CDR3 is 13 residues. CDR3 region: CASRPTDQETQYF. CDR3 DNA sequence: TGTGCCAGCAGGCCGACTGATCAAGAGACCCAGTACTTC.

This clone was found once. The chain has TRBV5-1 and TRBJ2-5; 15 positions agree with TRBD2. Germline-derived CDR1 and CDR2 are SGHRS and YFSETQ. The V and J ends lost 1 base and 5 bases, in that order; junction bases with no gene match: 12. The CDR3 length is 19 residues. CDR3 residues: CASSLMRGLAGGRGETQYF. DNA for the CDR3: TGCGCCAGCAGCTTGATGAGGGGACTAGCGGGAGGTCGAGGGGAGACCCAGTACTTC.

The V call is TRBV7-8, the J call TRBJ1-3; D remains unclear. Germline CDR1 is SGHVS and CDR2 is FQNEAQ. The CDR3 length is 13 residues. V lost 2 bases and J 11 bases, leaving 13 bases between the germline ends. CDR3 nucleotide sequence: TGTGCCAGCAGCTTACGTGGCTCTAGTGCCATATATTTT. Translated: CASSLRGSSAIYF.

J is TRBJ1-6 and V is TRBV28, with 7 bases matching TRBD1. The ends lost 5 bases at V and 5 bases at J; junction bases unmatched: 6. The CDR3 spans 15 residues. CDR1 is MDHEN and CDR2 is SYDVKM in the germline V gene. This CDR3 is CASSIAGQHNSPLHF. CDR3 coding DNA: TGTGCCAGCAGTATCGCGGGACAGCATAATTCACCCCTCCACTTT.

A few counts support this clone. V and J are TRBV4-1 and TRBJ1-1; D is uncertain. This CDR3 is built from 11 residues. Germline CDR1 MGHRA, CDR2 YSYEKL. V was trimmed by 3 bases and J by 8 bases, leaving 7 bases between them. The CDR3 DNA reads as TGCGCCAGCAGCCAGGGAGTAGAAGCTTTCTTT. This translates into CASSQGVEAFF.

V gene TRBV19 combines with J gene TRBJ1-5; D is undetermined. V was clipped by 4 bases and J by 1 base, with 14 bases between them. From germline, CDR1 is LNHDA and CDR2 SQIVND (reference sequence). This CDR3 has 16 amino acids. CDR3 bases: TGTGCCAGTAGTAGCCCAGCGGGTATCAGCAATCAGCCCCAGCATTTT. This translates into CASSSPAGISNQPQHF.

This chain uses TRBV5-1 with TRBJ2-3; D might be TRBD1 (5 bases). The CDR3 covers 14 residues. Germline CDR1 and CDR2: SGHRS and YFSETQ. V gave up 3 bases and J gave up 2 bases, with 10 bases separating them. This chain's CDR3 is CASSSSTATDTQYF. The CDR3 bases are TGCGCCAGCAGCTCCTCGACAGCCACAGATACGCAGTATTTT.

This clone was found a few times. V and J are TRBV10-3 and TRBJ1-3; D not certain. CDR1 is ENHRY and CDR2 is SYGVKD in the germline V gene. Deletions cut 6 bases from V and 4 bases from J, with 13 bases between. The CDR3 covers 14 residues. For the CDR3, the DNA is TGTGCCATCAGCCAAGAGATCCTGGGAAACACCATATATTTT. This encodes CAISQEILGNTIYF.

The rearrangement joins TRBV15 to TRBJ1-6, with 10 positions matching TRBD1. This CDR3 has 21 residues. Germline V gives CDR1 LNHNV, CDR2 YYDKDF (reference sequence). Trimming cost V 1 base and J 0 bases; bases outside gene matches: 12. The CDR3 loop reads CATSRVRTGGATSSYNSPLHF. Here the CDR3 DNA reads TGTGCCACCAGCAGAGTGCGGACAGGGGGAGCAACGAGCTCCTATAATTCACCCCTCCACTTT. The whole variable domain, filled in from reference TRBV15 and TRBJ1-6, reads DAMVIQNPRYQVTQFGKPVTLSCSQTLNHNVMYWYQQKSSQAPKLLFHYYDKDFNNEADTPDNFQSRRPNTSFCFLDIRSPGLGDTAMYLCATSRVRTGGATSSYNSPLHFGNGTRLTVT.

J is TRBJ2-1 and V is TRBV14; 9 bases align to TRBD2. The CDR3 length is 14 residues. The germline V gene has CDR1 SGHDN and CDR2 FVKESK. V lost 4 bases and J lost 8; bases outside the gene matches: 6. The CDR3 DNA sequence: TGTGCCAGCAGCCCGTTCAGCGGGGGGCATGAGCAGTTCTTC. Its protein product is CASSPFSGGHEQFF.

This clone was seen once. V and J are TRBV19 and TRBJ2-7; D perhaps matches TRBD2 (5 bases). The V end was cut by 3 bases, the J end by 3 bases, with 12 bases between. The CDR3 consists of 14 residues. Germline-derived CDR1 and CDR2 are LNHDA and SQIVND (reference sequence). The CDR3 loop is CASSITGSLYEQYF. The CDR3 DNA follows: TGTGCCAGTAGTATTACGGGGAGCCTCTACGAGCAGTACTTC.

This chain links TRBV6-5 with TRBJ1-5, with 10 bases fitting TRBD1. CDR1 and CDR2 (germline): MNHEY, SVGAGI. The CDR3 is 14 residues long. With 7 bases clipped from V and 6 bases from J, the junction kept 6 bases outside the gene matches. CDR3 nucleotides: TGTGCCAGCAAAGTGGGACAGGGGAGTCAGCCCCAGCATTTT. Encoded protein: CASKVGQGSQPQHF.

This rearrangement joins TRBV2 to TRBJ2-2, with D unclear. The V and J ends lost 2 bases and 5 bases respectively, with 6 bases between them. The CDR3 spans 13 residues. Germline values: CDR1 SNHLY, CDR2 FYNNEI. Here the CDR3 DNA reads TGTGCCAGCAGTGAACGGGTTACCGGGGAGCTGTTTTTT. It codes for CASSERVTGELFF.